The TCR beta chain described here comes from a study of early T cells in non-severe SARS-CoV-2 infection. The study's findings and limits: VDJdb-based annotation leaned toward anti-spike CD8 responses and missed private and CD4 specificities.

Unmatched junction bases numbered 3, after V lost 3 bases and J lost 2 bases. This CDR3 is 15 amino acids long. Germline V gene data show CDR1 as SEHNR and CDR2 as FQNEAQ (reference sequence). TCRdb reprocessed the 5' RACE reads via MiXCR and lists one record per CDR3 protein. The sample consists of about 80,000 distinct CDR3 sequences, roughly an eighth of them appearing once. About this clonotype itself: Its antigen is undetermined.

This chain uses TRBV7-9 with TRBJ2-1; 8 nucleotides line up with TRBD2. The specimen sequenced was whole blood. This clonotype was obtained from an adult who was a healthcare worker with PCR-confirmed SARS-CoV-2 infection or an uninfected control (not recorded which). CDR3 bases: TGTGCCAGCAGCTTCGGGCGGGAGGCCTACAATGAGCAGTTCTTC. Its translation is CASSFGREAYNEQFF.